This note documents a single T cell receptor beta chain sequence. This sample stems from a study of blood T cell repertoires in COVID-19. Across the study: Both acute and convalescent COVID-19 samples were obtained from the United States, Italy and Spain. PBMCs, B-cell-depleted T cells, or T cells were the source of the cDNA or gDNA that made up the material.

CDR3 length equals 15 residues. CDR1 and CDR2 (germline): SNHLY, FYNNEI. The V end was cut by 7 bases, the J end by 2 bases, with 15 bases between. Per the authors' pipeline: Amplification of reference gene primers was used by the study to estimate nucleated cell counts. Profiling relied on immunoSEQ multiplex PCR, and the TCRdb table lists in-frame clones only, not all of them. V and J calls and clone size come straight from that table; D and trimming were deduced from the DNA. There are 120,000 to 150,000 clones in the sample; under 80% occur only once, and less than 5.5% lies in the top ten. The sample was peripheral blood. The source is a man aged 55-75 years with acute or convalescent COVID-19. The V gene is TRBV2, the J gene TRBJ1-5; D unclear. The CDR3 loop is CASTDRGLRNQPQHF. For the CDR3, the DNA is TGTGCCAGCACTGACCGGGGTCTGCGCAATCAGCCCCAGCATTTT.